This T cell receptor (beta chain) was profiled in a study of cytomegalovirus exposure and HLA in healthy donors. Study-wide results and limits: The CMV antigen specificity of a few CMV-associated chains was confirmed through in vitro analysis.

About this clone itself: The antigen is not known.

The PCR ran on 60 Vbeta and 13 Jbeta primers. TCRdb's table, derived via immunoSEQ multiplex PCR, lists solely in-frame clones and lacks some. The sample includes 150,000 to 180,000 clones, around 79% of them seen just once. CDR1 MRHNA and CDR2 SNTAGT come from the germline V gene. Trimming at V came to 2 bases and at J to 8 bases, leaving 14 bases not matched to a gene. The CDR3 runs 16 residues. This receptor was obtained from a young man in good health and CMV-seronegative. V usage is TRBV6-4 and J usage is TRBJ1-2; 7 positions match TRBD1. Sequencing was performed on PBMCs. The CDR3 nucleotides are TGTGCCAGCAGTGACCTACAGGGGTCCCCCGAGAGGGGCTACACCTTC. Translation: CASSDLQGSPERGYTF.